The 25 T cell receptor beta chains in this list originate from one sample, sequenced in a study of metastatic and nonmetastatic thyroid tumors. Every patient was untreated before thyroid surgery. TCRdb called clones again from the PCR reads with MiXCR. The data contain 15,000 or so clones, 3% to 4.5% of them singletons. Sequenced: tumor tissue. These receptors all stem from a female donor with papillary thyroid cancer or a benign thyroid nodule (not recorded which). Some clones in this sample may be carry-over from other donors' samples.

In this sample, this clone is medium-sized. The chain combines TRBV12-3 or TRBV12-4 with TRBJ2-3; 10 nucleotides match TRBD1. CDR3 length: 14 residues. V trimming: 6 bases; J trimming: 4 bases; junction bases outside the gene matches: 4. CDR3: CASRPGQGSDTQYF. In DNA, the CDR3 is TGTGCCAGCAGGCCGGGACAGGGGTCAGATACGCAGTATTTT.

There are a few counts of this clone. The CDR3 coding sequence is TGTGCCAGCAGTTTTACAGGGTCCGGGGCCAACGTCCTGACTTTC. Amino acids: CASSFTGSGANVLTF. The chain couples TRBV12-3 or TRBV12-4 to TRBJ2-6, with D possibly being TRBD1 (6 bases). V lost 3 bases and J 4 bases, leaving 10 bases between the germline ends. The CDR3 spans 15 residues.

This clone was counted a few times. The gene calls are TRBV19 and TRBJ2-7, with D possibly being TRBD2 (5 bases). The CDR3 is 13 amino acids. Germline assignment: CDR1 LNHDA and CDR2 SQIVND (reference sequence). Trimming pared 3 bases from V and 3 bases from J, leaving 9 bases between. CDR3 residues: CASSISGSYEQYF. CDR3 DNA: TGTGCCAGTAGTATTTCTGGGAGCTACGAGCAGTACTTC.

This clone showed up just a few times. The chain has TRBV2 and TRBJ1-6, with TRBD1 as a possible D gene (5 bases). Trimming shortened V by 2 bases and J by 10 bases, and 9 bases separated the two germline ends. CDR3 length: 13 amino acids. Per the germline V gene, CDR1 is SNHLY and CDR2 is FYNNEI. CDR3 region: CASSEIQGSPLHF. The CDR3 nucleotides read TGTGCCAGCAGTGAAATCCAGGGCTCACCCCTCCACTTT.

This chain uses TRBV6-9 with TRBJ1-2; no firm D call. The CDR3 contains 15 residues. The germline V gene encodes CDR1 MNHGY and CDR2 SVAAGI. The germline V and J ends were trimmed by 3 bases and 5 bases, with 16 bases remaining between them. CDR3 bases: TGTGCCAGCAGTTACGGGTCGGGCGGCGATTATGGCTACACCTTC. Residues: CASSYGSGGDYGYTF.

On this clone itself: Lacking the conserved final phenylalanine or tryptophan, this CDR3 likely reflects a read error. V usage is TRBV6-1 and J usage is TRBJ2-2; a weak D match, TRBD2 (5 bases). The CDR3 is made up of 17 amino acids. V was cut by 11 bases and J by 7 bases, with 29 bases left in between. Germline V gene lookup returns CDR1 MNHNS and CDR2 SASEGT. The CDR3 DNA sequence: TGTGCCCGCATTCCCCTTACAGACCGACGGGGTGGCGGGGAGCTGTTTCTT. Translated, it gives CARIPLTDRRGGGELFL.

The chain employs TRBV6-2 or TRBV6-3 and TRBJ1-5, with TRBD1 matching 10 bases. Per the germline V gene, CDR1 is MNHEY and CDR2 is SVGEGT. V trimming: 7 bases; J trimming: 6 bases; junction bases outside the gene matches: 18. This CDR3 comprises 18 residues. The CDR3 spells CASMITDRGRGSLQPQHF. CDR3 bases: TGTGCCAGCATGATAACAGACAGGGGGCGCGGTAGCCTTCAGCCCCAGCATTTT.

The V call is TRBV28, the J call TRBJ2-5, with D uncertain. The CDR3 length is 13 residues. Germline values: CDR1 MDHEN, CDR2 SYDVKM. V shed 3 bases and J shed 2 bases, with 7 bases lying between them. The CDR3 DNA is TGTGCCAGCAGTTTGATAGAGCAAGAGACCCAGTACTTC. Its protein product is CASSLIEQETQYF.

There are a few counts of this clone. Its ends do not fully match the called genes, so a read error is possible. This sequence joins TRBV6-1 and TRBJ1-1; possibly TRBD1 for D (6 bases). Per the germline V gene, CDR1 is MNHNS and CDR2 is SASEGT. This CDR3 spans 14 amino acids. The CDR3 is CASLKFQGNPEAFF. The CDR3 DNA follows: TGTGCCAGCTTAAAGTTTCAGGGGAACCCTGAAGCTTTCTTT.

The chain joins TRBV6-2 or TRBV6-3 to TRBJ2-7, with 8 bases that match TRBD1. CDR3 size: 14 residues. Trimming at V came to 4 bases and at J to 3 bases, leaving 5 bases not matched to a gene. Germline CDR1 MNHEY, CDR2 SVGEGT. Here the CDR3 reads CASSLTGGHYEQYF. In DNA, the CDR3 is TGTGCCAGCAGTTTAACAGGGGGGCACTACGAGCAGTACTTC.

This clone was found many times. V gene TRBV4-1 combines with J gene TRBJ2-7; 12 positions agree with TRBD2. Germline V CDR1 and CDR2: MGHRA, YSYEKL. The CDR3 loop spans 20 amino acids. V lost 4 bases, J lost 1 base, and 17 bases stayed unmatched. CDR3 DNA sequence: TGCGCCAGCAGCCGCGGACTAGCGGGGACATCCGGAGGGTATTCCTACGAGCAGTACTTC. Amino acids: CASSRGLAGTSGGYSYEQYF.

This clone was counted between two and nine times. The rearrangement joins TRBV7-6 to TRBJ2-3, with D possibly being TRBD1 (5 bases). The CDR3 totals 15 residues. The V end lost 1 base, the J end lost 2 bases, and 10 bases lay between the germline ends. Germline loops: CDR1 SGHVS, CDR2 FNYEAQ. The CDR3 here is CASSLDDRSTDTQYF. DNA for the CDR3: TGTGCCAGCAGCTTAGACGACAGATCCACAGATACGCAGTATTTT.

In this sample, this clone turned up a few times. The chain is built from TRBV6-1 and TRBJ2-7, with TRBD2 matching over 14 bases. The J segment lost 7 bases and the V segment lost 5 bases, leaving 1 base of the junction unmatched. There are 13 residues in the CDR3. The V gene's germline CDR1 is MNHNS and CDR2 SASEGT. CDR3 in DNA: TGTGCCAGCAGTCGGACTAGCGGGGGGGAGCAGTACTTC. Translation gives CASSRTSGGEQYF.

This clone has at least ten counts. The genes are TRBV2 and TRBJ1-1; D ambiguous. This CDR3 has 13 amino acids. CDR1 is SNHLY and CDR2 is FYNNEI in the germline V gene. Trimming took 2 bases from V and 4 from J, leaving 8 bases between them. The CDR3 loop reads CASSEWYSTEAFF. The CDR3 region has the DNA TGTGCCAGCAGTGAATGGTACAGCACTGAAGCTTTCTTT.

This clone is termed medium-sized. The chain combines TRBV9 with TRBJ2-3; 7 bases are a match to TRBD2. CDR1 and CDR2 from the germline V gene are SGDLS and YYNGEE. The CDR3 is made up of 15 amino acids. The V gene end was trimmed by 4 bases and the J gene end by 4 bases; junction bases not matched to a gene: 9. This chain's CDR3 is CASSLDGLGADTQYF. The CDR3 DNA sequence: TGTGCCAGCAGCCTAGATGGACTAGGGGCAGATACGCAGTATTTT.

V gene TRBV27 combines with J gene TRBJ1-6; D is ambiguous. The germline V gene encodes CDR1 MNHEY and CDR2 SMNVEV (reference sequence). The CDR3 has 16 residues. With 6 bases removed from V and 8 bases from J, the gap between germline ends came to 20 bases. CDR3 residues: CASSPTAVKGDSPLHF. DNA for the CDR3: TGTGCCAGCAGCCCAACGGCCGTAAAAGGAGATTCACCCCTCCACTTT.

This sequence joins TRBV20-1 and TRBJ2-1; D uncertain. V lost 0 bases and J lost 5, with 8 bases in between. This CDR3 is 13 amino acids long. Per germline, CDR1 DFQATT and CDR2 SNEGSKA (reference sequence). The CDR3 region is CSARDHSNNEQFF. In nucleotides, the CDR3 is TGCAGTGCTAGAGACCACTCTAACAATGAGCAGTTCTTC.

Comment on this clone: A read error may produce the germline difference seen at one junction end. The J gene is TRBJ1-5, the V gene TRBV6-1; D is perhaps TRBD1 (5 bases). CDR1 and CDR2 (germline): MNHNS, SASEGT. CDR3 size: 15 residues. CDR3 residues: CASIEVEGSDQPQHF. CDR3 DNA sequence: TGTGCCAGCATTGAAGTGGAGGGGAGTGATCAGCCCCAGCATTTT.

The sample holds a few counts of this clone. The chain recombines TRBV19 with TRBJ1-5; D is ambiguous. The germline V gene encodes CDR1 LNHDA and CDR2 SQIVND (reference sequence). Trimming took 6 bases from V and 0 from J, leaving 9 bases between them. This CDR3 spans 14 amino acids. The CDR3 bases are TGTGCCAGTAGGGATCATAATAGCAATCAGCCCCAGCATTTT. Encoded protein: CASRDHNSNQPQHF.

In its sample, this clone was seen a few times. The rearrangement uses TRBV6-5 and TRBJ1-5; D gene unclear. The CDR3 length is 15 residues. Germline V gene lookup returns CDR1 MNHEY and CDR2 SVGAGI. V lost 0 bases to trimming and J lost 4 bases, with 10 bases between them. CDR3 sequence: CASSYSMNPNQPQHF. The CDR3 DNA reads TGTGCCAGCAGTTACTCTATGAACCCTAATCAGCCCCAGCATTTT.

The chain has TRBV28 and TRBJ2-7; D call uncertain. The CDR3 has 13 amino acids. Per germline, CDR1 MDHEN and CDR2 SYDVKM. V was trimmed by 2 bases and J by 9 bases, leaving 14 bases between them. The CDR3 sequence: CASSLPGSQWQYF. The CDR3 coding sequence is TGTGCCAGCAGTTTACCCGGGTCCCAGTGGCAGTACTTC. The complete variable domain, with remaining parts taken from reference TRBV28 and TRBJ2-7, reads DVKVTQSSRYLVKRTGEKVFLECVQDMDHENMFWYRQDPGLGLRLIYFSYDVKMKEKGDIPEGYSVSREKKERFSLILESASTNQTSMYLCASSLPGSQWQYFGPGTRLTVT.

This clone appeared a few times. This chain links TRBV28 with TRBJ2-7; no definite D call. The germline CDR1 and CDR2 sequences are MDHEN and SYDVKM. The length of the CDR3 is 11 residues. The ends were cut back, 3 bases at V and 4 bases at J, with 4 bases in the middle. CDR3 loop: CASSFQYEQYF. The CDR3 bases are TGTGCCAGCAGTTTCCAGTACGAGCAGTACTTC.

This clone was counted between two and nine times. This may be a read error: a much more frequent sequence differs by one nucleotide. This chain links TRBV6-2 or TRBV6-3 with TRBJ2-2, with 7 bases fitting TRBD1. This CDR3 comprises 14 residues. Germline assignment: CDR1 MNHEY and CDR2 SVGEGT. CDR3 DNA: TGTGCCAGCAGGGGACAGCGAGATACCGTGGAGCTGTTTTTT. Translated, it gives CASRGQRDTVELFF.

The V call is TRBV6-2 or TRBV6-3, the J call TRBJ1-1, with a possible D match to TRBD1 (5 bases). The CDR3 covers 12 residues. V was pared by 6 bases and J by 4 bases, with 9 bases between. Germline V gene lookup returns CDR1 MNHEY and CDR2 SVGEGT. CDR3 in DNA: TGTGCCAGCAGGTGGGGGGGCACTGAAGCTTTCTTT. Translating gives CASRWGGTEAFF.

The chain is built from TRBV28 and TRBJ2-3; 10 bases fit TRBD2. Germline CDR1 is MDHEN and CDR2 is SYDVKM. The CDR3 is made up of 15 amino acids. After removal of 6 bases from V and 5 bases from J, the junction contained 8 bases not matched to a gene. The CDR3: CASSEPASGRDTQYF. In DNA, the CDR3 is TGTGCCAGCAGCGAGCCCGCTAGCGGGAGAGATACGCAGTATTTT.